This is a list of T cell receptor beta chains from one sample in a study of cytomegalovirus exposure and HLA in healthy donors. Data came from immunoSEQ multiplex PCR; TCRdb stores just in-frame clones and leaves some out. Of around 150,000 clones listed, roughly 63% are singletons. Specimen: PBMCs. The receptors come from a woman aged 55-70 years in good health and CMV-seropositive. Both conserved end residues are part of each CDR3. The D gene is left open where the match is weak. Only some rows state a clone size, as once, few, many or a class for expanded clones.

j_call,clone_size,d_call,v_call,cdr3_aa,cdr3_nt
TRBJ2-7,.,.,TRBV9,CASSVRPGDDEQYF,TGTGCCAGCAGCGTAAGGCCAGGGGACGACGAGCAGTACTTC
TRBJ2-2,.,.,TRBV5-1,CASSLTVRTGTGELFF,TGCGCCAGCAGCTTGACGGTTAGAACGGGCACCGGGGAGCTGTTTTTT
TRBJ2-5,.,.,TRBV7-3,CASSATAGTQYF,TGTGCCAGCAGCGCGACTGCGGGGACCCAGTACTTC
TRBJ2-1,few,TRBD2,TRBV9,CASSVGGLAGVLEQFF,TGTGCCAGCAGCGTAGGGGGGCTAGCGGGAGTTTTGGAGCAGTTCTTC
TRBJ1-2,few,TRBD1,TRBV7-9,CASSTRTGNYGYTF,TGTGCCAGCAGCACTCGGACAGGGAACTATGGCTACACCTTC
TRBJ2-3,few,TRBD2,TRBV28,CASSPLGVGRADTQYF,TGTGCCAGCAGTCCGTTGGGAGTGGGGAGGGCAGATACGCAGTATTTT
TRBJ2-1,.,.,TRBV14,CASSQAPGSYNEQFF,TGTGCCAGCAGCCAAGCCCCGGGTTCCTACAATGAGCAGTTCTTC
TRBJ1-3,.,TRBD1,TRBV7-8,CASSLLSDRAGNTIYF,TGTGCCAGCAGCTTACTATCTGACAGGGCTGGAAACACCATATATTTT
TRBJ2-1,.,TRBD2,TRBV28,CASRWGGRNEQFF,TGTGCCAGCAGATGGGGAGGGCGTAATGAGCAGTTCTTC
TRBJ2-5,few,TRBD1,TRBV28,CARTGQSTETQYF,TGTGCCCGGACGGGACAGAGTACGGAGACCCAGTACTTC
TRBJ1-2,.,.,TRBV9,CASSTPGTRTGYTF,TGTGCCAGCAGCACCCCCGGGACTCGCACGGGCTACACCTTC
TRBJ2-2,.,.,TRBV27,CASRLAGELFF,TGTGCCAGCAGACTCGCCGGGGAGCTGTTTTTT
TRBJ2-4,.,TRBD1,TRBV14,CASSQGDRGIAKNIQYF,TGTGCCAGCAGCCAAGGGGACAGGGGGATAGCCAAAAACATTCAGTACTTC
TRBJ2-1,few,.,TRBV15,CATSRDRGLNEQFF,TGTGCCACCAGCAGAGATCGGGGACTGAATGAGCAGTTCTTC
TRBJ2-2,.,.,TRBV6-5,CASSPRPRGELFF,TGTGCCAGCAGCCCCCGCCCCCGGGGGGAGCTGTTTTTT
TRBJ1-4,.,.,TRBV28,CASSEYRGEKLFF,TGTGCCAGCAGCGAATATCGAGGCGAAAAACTGTTTTTT
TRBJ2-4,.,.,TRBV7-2,CASSLGRLAKNIQYF,TGTGCCAGCAGCTTAGGGCGGCTAGCCAAAAACATTCAGTACTTC
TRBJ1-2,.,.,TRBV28,CASNEGTNYGYTF,TGTGCCAGCAACGAGGGTACTAACTATGGCTACACCTTC
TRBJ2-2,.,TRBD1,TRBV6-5,CASSYTGDLGELFF,TGTGCCAGCAGTTACACAGGGGACCTCGGGGAGCTGTTTTTT
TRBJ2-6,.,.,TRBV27,CASSRVPPSGANVLTF,TGTGCCAGCTCCAGGGTCCCTCCCTCTGGGGCCAACGTCCTGACTTTC
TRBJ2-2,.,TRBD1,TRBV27,CASSSGQGPGELFF,TGTGCCAGCAGTTCCGGACAGGGCCCCGGGGAGCTGTTTTTT
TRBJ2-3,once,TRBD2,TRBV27,CASSPSPLAGVWPDTQYF,TGTGCCAGCAGTCCCAGCCCACTAGCGGGAGTGTGGCCAGATACGCAGTATTTT